This entry lists 21 T cell receptor beta chains sequenced from one sample in a study of shared clonotypes between healthy human individuals (dated by TCRdb to the early 2020s). The library was made by the immunoSEQ multiplex PCR assay. Sourced from immuneACCESS, this table was stored by TCRdb with only in-frame sequences that have V and J called. A share of the clones is absent; for the studies checked, an unresolved V gene accounts for under half, and the remainder has no known explanation. This sample holds under 600,000 clones; 75% to 80% were observed only once. The leading ten clones occupy around 12% of the sample. The specimen sequenced was PBMCs. The receptors come from a woman between 40 and 55 years old in good health. Some clones in this sample may be carry-over from other donors' samples.

The V call is TRBV30, the J call TRBJ2-7; TRBD1 agrees at 7 bases. The CDR3 consists of 13 residues. V shed 4 bases and J 2 bases; nucleotides not matched to a gene: 5. In germline, CDR1 is GTSNPN, CDR2 SVGIG (reference sequence). The CDR3 bases are TGTGCCTGGACCCTGACAGGGCCCTACGAGCAGTACTTC. Protein: CAWTLTGPYEQYF. The variable domain in full, with the rest retrieved from reference TRBV30 and TRBJ2-7, is SQTIHQWPATLVQPVGSPLSLECTVEGTSNPNLYWYRQAAGRGLQLLFYSVGIGQISSEVPQNLSASRPQDRQFILSSKKLLLSDSGFYLCAWTLTGPYEQYFGPGTRLTVT.

The rearrangement links TRBV4-2 to TRBJ2-1, with D hard to call. This CDR3 comprises 14 residues. The V gene lost 3 bases and the J gene lost 5 bases, with 11 bases spanning the gap. CDR1 is LGHNA and CDR2 is YNFKEQ in the germline V gene. For the CDR3, the DNA is TGTGCCAGCAGCCACCTTGACCGGGACAATGAGCAGTTCTTC. Residues: CASSHLDRDNEQFF.

The chain uses TRBV5-1 and TRBJ2-5; weak D call: TRBD2 (5 bases). The CDR3 runs to 13 residues. The V gene's germline CDR1 is SGHRS and CDR2 YFSETQ. The germline V and J ends were trimmed by 4 bases and 2 bases, with 9 bases remaining between them. DNA of the CDR3: TGCGCCAGCAGCCCCGGGGTACAAGAGACCCAGTACTTC. Translated: CASSPGVQETQYF.

This clone occurred a few times. This chain uses TRBV5-4 with TRBJ1-1; D call uncertain. Germline CDR1 is SGHNT and CDR2 is YYREEE (reference sequence). The CDR3 totals 15 residues. V dropped 4 bases and J dropped 0 bases, with 13 bases sitting between them. The chain's CDR3 is CASSLPSYVNTEAFF. The CDR3 DNA reads TGTGCCAGCAGCCTACCGTCGTATGTGAACACTGAAGCTTTCTTT.

V and J are TRBV20-1 and TRBJ2-5; no definite D call. Germline V gene lookup returns CDR1 DFQATT and CDR2 SNEGSKA (reference sequence). Deletions cut 4 bases from V and 5 bases from J, with 5 bases between. The CDR3 contains 10 residues. For the CDR3, the DNA is TGCAGTGCTACCTACGAGACCCAGTACTTC. This encodes CSATYETQYF.

The J gene is TRBJ2-7, the V gene TRBV30; D is undetermined. The germline V and J ends were trimmed by 0 bases and 0 bases, with 12 bases remaining between them. Per the germline V gene, CDR1 is GTSNPN and CDR2 is SVGIG (reference sequence). This CDR3 comprises 15 residues. As DNA, the CDR3 is TGTGCCTGGAGTGTCGCCGGGTTAAGCTCCTACGAGCAGTACTTC. Amino acids: CAWSVAGLSSYEQYF.

This clone was detected many times. The V call is TRBV19, the J call TRBJ2-6; TRBD1 agrees at 7 bases. The germline gives CDR1 LNHDA, CDR2 SQIVND (reference sequence). The CDR3 runs to 16 residues. Trimming at V came to 1 base and at J to 2 bases, leaving 2 bases not matched to a gene. CDR3 DNA sequence: TGTGCCAGTAGTATAGCCACAGGGGCTGGGGCCAACGTCCTGACTTTC. This codes for CASSIATGAGANVLTF.

The CDR3 here is CASSRDTYQPQHF. In nucleotides, the CDR3 is TGTGCCAGCAGCAGGGACACTTATCAGCCCCAGCATTTT. V gene TRBV7-9 combines with J gene TRBJ1-5; TRBD1 might be the D (6 bases). CDR1 and CDR2 (germline): SEHNR, FQNEAQ (reference sequence). Trimming left V 5 bases short and J 5 bases short, with 10 bases between. CDR3 length: 13 amino acids. The entire variable domain, with the rest obtained from reference TRBV7-9 and TRBJ1-5, is as follows: DTGVSQNPRHKITKRGQNVTFRCDPISEHNRLYWYRQTLGQGPEFLTYFQNEAQLEKSRLLSDRFSAERPKGSFSTLEIQRTEQGDSAMYLCASSRDTYQPQHFGDGTRLSIL.

CDR3 sequence reads: CASSIGAVTEQFF. CDR3 bases: TGTGCCAGTAGTATAGGTGCGGTAACTGAGCAGTTCTTC. The J gene is TRBJ2-1, the V gene TRBV19; D uncertain. The CDR3 runs to 13 residues. Germline loops: CDR1 LNHDA, CDR2 SQIVND (reference sequence). Trimming took 1 base from V and 9 from J, leaving 10 bases between them. Complete variable domain (other parts from reference TRBV19 and TRBJ2-1): DGGITQSPKYLFRKEGQNVTLSCEQNLNHDAMYWYRQDPGQGLRLIYYSQIVNDFQKGDIAEGYSVSREKKESFPLTVTSAQKNPTAFYLCASSIGAVTEQFFGPGTRLTVL.

The chain combines TRBV4-1 with TRBJ2-7, with D uncertain. CDR1 and CDR2 from the germline V gene are MGHRA and YSYEKL. Trimming took off 0 bases at V and 6 bases at J, with 12 bases between the two ends. The CDR3 extends over 14 amino acids. The CDR3 loop is CASSQDSLRSEQYF. The CDR3 DNA reads TGCGCCAGCAGCCAAGACTCTCTGCGGAGCGAGCAGTACTTC.

The chain employs TRBV5-1 and TRBJ2-1; 10 bases align to TRBD1. CDR3 size: 19 residues. CDR1 is SGHRS and CDR2 is YFSETQ in the germline V gene. V lost 3 bases and J lost 5; bases outside the gene matches: 17. In DNA form, the CDR3 reads TGCGCCAGCAGCTCCCTCCTAGGGGGGGACAGGGGTTCAAACAATGAGCAGTTCTTC. It is translated as CASSSLLGGDRGSNNEQFF.

The chain joins TRBV6-1 to TRBJ2-7; no definite D call. This CDR3 is built from 12 residues. Trimming removed 6 bases at V and 4 bases at J, with 10 bases between. Germline lookup yields CDR1 MNHNS and CDR2 SASEGT. CDR3 in amino acids: CASRDLGYEQYF. CDR3 DNA sequence: TGTGCCAGCAGGGACCTAGGGTACGAGCAGTACTTC.

This rearrangement joins TRBV15 to TRBJ1-3; perhaps TRBD1 as D (5 bases). Germline CDR1 is LNHNV and CDR2 is YYDKDF (reference sequence). The CDR3 length is 15 residues. V lost 4 bases and J lost 1, with 11 bases in between. CDR3 in DNA: TGTGCCACCAGCAAGGGACCGCGATCTGGAAACACCATATATTTT. Protein sequence: CATSKGPRSGNTIYF.

The rearrangement joins TRBV29-1 to TRBJ2-4; 7 bases fit TRBD2. Germline CDR1 is SQVTM and CDR2 is ANQGSEA. V lost 3 bases to trimming and J lost 8 bases; unmatched junction nucleotides: 7. This CDR3 region has 13 residues. The chain's CDR3 is CSVEGGSRYIQYF. The CDR3 bases are TGCAGCGTTGAGGGCGGGAGTAGGTACATTCAGTACTTC.

This clone was counted only a few times. This sequence joins TRBV9 and TRBJ1-1, with D possibly TRBD1 on 5 matching bases. This CDR3 has 15 residues. Germline values: CDR1 SGDLS, CDR2 YYNGEE. Trimming took off 3 bases at V and 1 base at J, with 13 bases between the two ends. The CDR3 nucleotides are TGTGCCAGCAGCGCCACCCTTCAGGGGAACACTGAAGCTTTCTTT. It encodes CASSATLQGNTEAFF.

This clone was recorded once. V and J are TRBV7-2 and TRBJ2-7; 9 positions agree with TRBD2. The CDR3 totals 16 residues. Germline values: CDR1 SGHTA, CDR2 FQGNSA. V trimming: 3 bases; J trimming: 2 bases; junction bases outside the gene matches: 8. CDR3: CASSLISGRSAYEQYF. The DNA for the CDR3 is TGTGCCAGCAGCTTGATCAGCGGGAGGAGTGCCTACGAGCAGTACTTC.

The chain recombines TRBV2 with TRBJ2-2; TRBD1 matches 7 bases. CDR3 size: 15 residues. The V and J ends lost 3 bases and 1 base, in that order; junction bases with no gene match: 2. Germline CDR1 SNHLY, CDR2 FYNNEI. CDR3 nucleotides: TGTGCCAGCAGTGACTGGGACAGGAACACCGGGGAGCTGTTTTTT. This gives the protein CASSDWDRNTGELFF.

The rearrangement links TRBV30 to TRBJ1-5, with D possibly TRBD1 on 6 matching bases. Trimming removed 2 bases from V and 5 bases from J, with 10 bases in between. This CDR3 has 13 amino acids. Looked up from germline, CDR1 is GTSNPN and CDR2 is SVGIG (reference sequence). In DNA form, the CDR3 reads TGTGCCTGGAGTACAGACAGGCATCAGCCCCAGCATTTT. Translated: CAWSTDRHQPQHF.

V gene TRBV7-3 combines with J gene TRBJ2-3; D call uncertain. The CDR3 is made up of 13 amino acids. Trimming took 5 bases from V and 6 from J, leaving 12 bases between them. Germline lookup yields CDR1 SGHTA and CDR2 FQGTGA. The CDR3 DNA reads TGTGCCAGCAGCCTGAACCATGGGGATACGCAGTATTTT. It specifies CASSLNHGDTQYF.

The rearrangement uses TRBV7-9 and TRBJ2-5; D perhaps matches TRBD2 (6 bases). The CDR3 consists of 14 residues. Germline V gives CDR1 SEHNR, CDR2 FQNEAQ (reference sequence). V was pared by 2 bases and J by 5 bases, with 12 bases between. The CDR3 is CASSLNGGGETQYF. In DNA form, the CDR3 reads TGTGCCAGCAGCTTAAACGGGGGAGGCGAGACCCAGTACTTC. Together with reference TRBV7-9 and TRBJ2-5, the CDR3 gives the full variable domain: DTGVSQNPRHKITKRGQNVTFRCDPISEHNRLYWYRQTLGQGPEFLTYFQNEAQLEKSRLLSDRFSAERPKGSFSTLEIQRTEQGDSAMYLCASSLNGGGETQYFGPGTRLLVL.

The chain carries TRBV7-2 and TRBJ1-2, with D unresolved. This CDR3 contains 11 residues. Germline CDR1 reads SGHTA; CDR2 reads FQGNSA. The V and J ends lost 5 bases and 8 bases respectively, with 9 bases between them. The CDR3 protein is CASSDTSGYTF. The CDR3, as DNA: TGTGCCAGCAGCGACACCTCGGGCTACACCTTC.